These T cell receptor beta chains were read from a single sample in a study of blood T cell repertoires in COVID-19. The method was immunoSEQ multiplex PCR; TCRdb's version includes in-frame clones alone and lacks a portion of them. The repertoire includes 250,000 or so clones, around 89% of them detected once, and about 9.3% sits in the top ten. The sample taken for sequencing was PBMCs or T cells enriched from blood (not recorded which). Receptors originate from a man aged 35 to 55 who had recovered from COVID-19. The CDR3 runs from the conserved cysteine through the conserved F or W. The D gene is left open where the match is weak. Where a row states a size, it is once, few, many or the class of an expanded clone; other rows omit it.

TRBJ2-7 | NA | TRBD1 | TRBV12-5 | CASGFPTGGRAEQYF | TGTGCTAGTGGTTTCCCCACAGGGGGCCGTGCCGAGCAGTACTTC
TRBJ2-1 | NA | TRBD2 | TRBV28 | CASTRHGSGSNEQFF | TGTGCCAGCACCCGTCATGGTAGCGGGAGTAATGAGCAGTTCTTC
TRBJ2-3 | NA | NA | TRBV7-3 | CASSVRDIDTQYF | TGTGCCAGCAGCGTGAGGGACATTGACACGCAGTATTTT
TRBJ2-5 | NA | TRBD2 | TRBV7-3 | CASSIAGGVETQYF | TGTGCCAGCTCAATAGCGGGAGGTGTGGAGACCCAGTACTTC
TRBJ2-1 | NA | TRBD2 | TRBV5-1 | CASRVTSGYNEQFF | TGCGCCAGCAGGGTGACTAGCGGGTACAATGAGCAGTTCTTC
TRBJ1-2 | NA | TRBD1 | TRBV28 | CASRGQAYGYTF | TGTGCCAGCAGGGGACAGGCCTATGGCTACACCTTC
TRBJ1-5 | NA | NA | TRBV6-5 | CASSSGYAQPQHF | TGTGCCAGCAGTTCGGGTTATGCACAGCCCCAGCATTTT
TRBJ2-4 | NA | NA | TRBV7-9 | CASSLATVAKNIQYF | TGTGCCAGCAGCTTAGCGACAGTAGCCAAAAACATTCAGTACTTC
TRBJ2-1 | NA | TRBD2 | TRBV7-2 | CASSVIPLSGRQPNEQFF | TGTGCCAGCAGCGTTATTCCCCTGAGCGGGAGGCAACCCAATGAGCAGTTCTTC
TRBJ2-1 | NA | TRBD2 | TRBV15 | CATSRDGGGANPYNEQFF | TGTGCCACCAGCAGAGACGGCGGGGGGGCTAATCCCTACAATGAGCAGTTCTTC
TRBJ2-7 | NA | NA | TRBV7-9 | CASSLEYSGEQYF | TGTGCCAGCAGCTTAGAGTACTCCGGCGAGCAGTACTTC
TRBJ2-1 | once | TRBD1 | TRBV27 | CASSLVQGAYNEQFF | TGTGCCAGCAGTTTAGTTCAGGGGGCCTACAATGAGCAGTTCTTC
TRBJ2-1 | NA | TRBD2 | TRBV24-1 | CATSDKIAGAGYNEQFF | TGTGCCACCAGTGATAAAATAGCGGGAGCGGGCTACAATGAGCAGTTCTTC
TRBJ2-7 | NA | TRBD2 | TRBV5-1 | CASSLIGGGPSYEQYF | TGCGCCAGCAGCTTGATCGGCGGGGGGCCATCCTACGAGCAGTACTTC
TRBJ1-2 | NA | TRBD1 | TRBV4-1 | CASSQDRGPYGYTF | TGCGCCAGCAGCCAAGACAGGGGGCCCTATGGCTACACCTTC
TRBJ2-1 | NA | NA | TRBV7-3 | CASSSRNNEQFF | TGTGCCAGCAGCTCCAGGAACAATGAGCAGTTCTTC
TRBJ1-3 | NA | NA | TRBV4-3 | CASSQVHSGNTIYF | TGCGCCAGCAGCCAAGTCCACAGCGGAAACACCATATATTTT
TRBJ2-1 | NA | TRBD2 | TRBV2 | CASTSGYLGNEQFF | TGTGCCAGCACTAGCGGGTATCTGGGGAATGAGCAGTTCTTC
TRBJ2-4 | NA | NA | TRBV29-1 | CSVATRLGRNIQYF | TGCAGCGTTGCCACCAGACTAGGTAGAAACATTCAGTACTTC
TRBJ2-2 | NA | NA | TRBV25-1 | CASSPTQRSITGELFF | TGTGCCAGCAGCCCGACCCAGCGGAGCATCACCGGGGAGCTGTTTTTT
TRBJ1-1 | NA | TRBD1 | TRBV4-3 | CASSPDRVGHTEAFF | TGCGCCAGCAGCCCAGACAGGGTTGGGCACACTGAAGCTTTCTTT
TRBJ1-5 | once | TRBD1 | TRBV9 | CASSKDRWGGPQHF | TGTGCCAGCAGCAAGGACAGGTGGGGTGGGCCCCAGCATTTT
TRBJ2-1 | NA | TRBD2 | TRBV6-5 | CASSYGLAGAGEQFF | TGTGCCAGCAGTTACGGACTAGCGGGAGCGGGTGAGCAGTTCTTC
TRBJ1-2 | NA | TRBD1 | TRBV7-8 | CASSYIPRSQGDYTF | TGTGCCAGCAGCTATATTCCCCGTTCGCAGGGGGACTACACCTTC
TRBJ1-3 | once | TRBD1 | TRBV5-1 | CASSLLRDRGPSGNTIYF | TGCGCCAGCAGTTTGTTGCGGGACAGGGGACCTTCTGGAAACACCATATATTTT
TRBJ2-1 | NA | TRBD2 | TRBV9 | CASGAGGYNEQFF | TGTGCCAGCGGGGCGGGAGGCTACAATGAGCAGTTCTTC
TRBJ1-1 | few | TRBD1 | TRBV5-4 | CASSPQGEFKAFF | TGTGCCAGCAGCCCTCAGGGGGAGTTTAAAGCTTTCTTT
TRBJ2-3 | NA | TRBD1 | TRBV24-1 | CATTGKQGASTDTQYF | TGTGCCACCACGGGCAAACAGGGGGCTAGCACAGATACGCAGTATTTT
TRBJ2-3 | NA | NA | TRBV11-3 | CASSPLLPTSTDTQYF | TGTGCCAGCAGCCCACTCCTACCAACTAGCACAGATACGCAGTATTTT
TRBJ2-1 | NA | NA | TRBV19 | CASSPPPLDEQFF | TGTGCCAGTAGTCCCCCCCCATTAGATGAGCAGTTCTTC
TRBJ2-7 | NA | NA | TRBV5-6 | CASSLGVTSSYEQYF | TGTGCCAGCAGCTTGGGAGTCACGAGCTCCTACGAGCAGTACTTC
TRBJ2-4 | NA | NA | TRBV7-8 | CASSSRDRLADIQYF | TGTGCCAGCAGCTCCAGAGACAGGCTGGCTGACATTCAGTACTTC
TRBJ1-1 | NA | TRBD1 | TRBV30 | CAWSAAGDRGNTEAFF | TGTGCCTGGAGTGCGGCGGGGGACAGGGGGAACACTGAAGCTTTCTTT
TRBJ1-1 | NA | NA | TRBV10-1 | CASSPRQKNNTEAFF | TGCGCCAGCAGCCCCCGACAGAAAAATAACACTGAAGCTTTCTTT
TRBJ2-7 | NA | TRBD1 | TRBV14 | CASSQNWDRGGGRSYEQYF | TGTGCCAGCAGCCAGAATTGGGACAGGGGAGGAGGAAGGTCCTACGAGCAGTACTTC
TRBJ1-5 | NA | NA | TRBV18 | CASSREGRGGNQPQHF | TGTGCCAGCTCACGGGAGGGGCGCGGGGGCAATCAGCCCCAGCATTTT
TRBJ2-3 | NA | TRBD2 | TRBV30 | CAWSVGLAGGPDTQYF | TGTGCCTGGAGCGTCGGGCTAGCGGGGGGGCCAGATACGCAGTATTTT
TRBJ2-6 | NA | NA | TRBV3-1/TRBV3-2 | CASSFGGSGANVLTF | TGTGCCAGCAGTTTTGGCGGCTCTGGGGCCAACGTCCTGACTTTC
TRBJ1-2 | NA | NA | TRBV6-5 | CASSYSPGNYGYTF | TGTGCCAGCAGTTACTCGCCCGGGAACTATGGCTACACCTTC
TRBJ2-1 | NA | NA | TRBV7-9 | CASSTNNEQFF | TGTGCCAGCAGCACAAACAATGAGCAGTTCTTC